This T cell receptor (beta chain) was sequenced for a study of blood T cell repertoires in COVID-19. Study summary: The United States, Italy and Spain supplied acute and convalescent COVID-19 samples.

As handled by the study authors: Counts of nucleated cells, estimated from reference gene primer amplification, were obtained. Clones were sequenced by immunoSEQ multiplex PCR, and TCRdb holds only the in-frame ones, with some missing. Clone size and the V and J calls come from that table; the DNA yielded D and trimming. The profile covers some 240,000 clones, with about 90% appearing a single time and around 7.2% taken by the ten largest. CDR1 SGHAT and CDR2 FQNNGV come from the germline V gene. The CDR3 extends over 15 amino acids. Trimming removed 3 bases from V and 6 bases from J; junction bases left unmatched: 7.

The specimen sequenced was peripheral blood. This sequence joins TRBV11-2 and TRBJ2-1; 8 nucleotides align to TRBD2. The clonotype was recovered from a man aged 55 to 70 who had recovered from COVID-19. CDR3 amino acids: CASSLVRGGGNEQFF. Here the CDR3 DNA reads TGTGCCAGCAGCTTGGTACGGGGGGGCGGCAATGAGCAGTTCTTC. Combining the CDR3 with reference TRBV11-2 and TRBJ2-1 gives the whole variable domain EAGVAQSPRYKIIEKRQSVAFWCNPISGHATLYWYQQILGQGPKLLIQFQNNGVVDDSQLPKDRFSAERLKGVDSTLKIQPAKLEDSAVYLCASSLVRGGGNEQFFGPGTRLTVL.